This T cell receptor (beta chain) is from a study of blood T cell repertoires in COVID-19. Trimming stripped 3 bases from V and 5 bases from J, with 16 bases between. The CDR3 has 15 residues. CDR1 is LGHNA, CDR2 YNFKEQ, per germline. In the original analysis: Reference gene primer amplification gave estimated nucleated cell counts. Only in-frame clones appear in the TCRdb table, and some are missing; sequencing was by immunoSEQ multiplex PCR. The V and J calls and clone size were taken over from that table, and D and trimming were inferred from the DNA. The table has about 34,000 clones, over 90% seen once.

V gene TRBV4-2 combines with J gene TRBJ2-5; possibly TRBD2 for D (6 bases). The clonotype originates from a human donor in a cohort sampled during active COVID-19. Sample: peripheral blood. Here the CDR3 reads CASSQSGDPRETQYF. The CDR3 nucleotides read TGTGCCAGCAGCCAGTCGGGGGATCCGCGGGAGACCCAGTACTTC.